What follows is one T cell receptor beta chain and its context. Its antigen is as yet unknown. This specimen comes from a study of OX40 agonist ivuxolimab in advanced cancers. Study-wide background: Across the patients, intravenous ivuxolimab was delivered every 2 weeks at 0.01 to 10 mg/kg. Every patient in dose escalation had hepatocellular carcinoma, melanoma, renal cell or head and neck cancer. The study, taken as a whole, reports: Undetermined was the antigen specificity of the expanded peripheral T cells.

The CDR3 sequence is 14 residues long. Deletions cut 4 bases from V and 8 bases from J, with 15 bases between. Germline lookup yields CDR1 MDHEN and CDR2 SYDVKM. Generated by immunoSEQ multiplex PCR, the TCRdb table keeps only in-frame clones and is missing some. The profile shows 100,000 to 150,000 clones, 85% to 95% of them singletons. The chain combines TRBV28 with TRBJ2-1, with TRBD2 as a possible D gene (5 bases). Material: CD4+ or CD8+ T cells sorted from blood, obtained in a trial of the OX40 agonist ivuxolimab. The clonotype originates from an adult with an advanced solid tumor such as melanoma, head and neck, liver or kidney cancer. The chain's CDR3 is CASSSAGISYEQFF. The CDR3 nucleotides are TGTGCCAGCAGTTCCGCCGGGATCAGCTATGAGCAGTTCTTC. Based on the CDR3 plus reference TRBV28 and TRBJ2-1, the full variable domain is DVKVTQSSRYLVKRTGEKVFLECVQDMDHENMFWYRQDPGLGLRLIYFSYDVKMKEKGDIPEGYSVSREKKERFSLILESASTNQTSMYLCASSSAGISYEQFFGPGTRLTVL.